This TCR beta chain was identified during a study of Graves' ophthalmopathy and Graves' hyperthyroidism. This clonotype was observed many times. Ophthalmopathy was moderately-to-severely active, CAS at least 3, NOSPECS at least 4, lasting under 3 months. The authors diagnosed from clinical symptoms, serum thyroxine, TRAb, thyroid ultrasound and orbital computed tomography. With 0 bases clipped from V and 8 bases from J, the junction kept 10 bases outside the gene matches. Germline-derived CDR1 and CDR2 are SGHTS and YDEGEE. CDR3 length: 16 amino acids. The TCR beta CDR3 regions underwent amplification from RNA transcripts. An opening RT-PCR round employed HTBI primers and preceded a second-round multiplex PCR. MiXCR, run by TCRdb on the multiplex PCR reads, gives a single entry per CDR3 protein. The sample has about 640,000 distinct CDR3 sequences, roughly 41% seen once.

The chain combines TRBV5-8 with TRBJ1-4, with 7 nucleotides matching TRBD1. The TCR originated in an adult man with Graves' ophthalmopathy. Sample: peripheral blood. CDR3 in amino acids: CASSLGRQGTREKLFF. The CDR3, as DNA: TGTGCCAGCAGCTTGGGGAGACAGGGAACGCGGGAAAAACTGTTTTTT.